The rows below give T cell receptor beta chains drawn from one sample of a study of blood T cell repertoires in COVID-19. Generated by immunoSEQ multiplex PCR, the TCRdb table keeps only in-frame clones and is missing some. Among tens of thousands of clones, more than 70% were seen once, and the ten largest hold roughly 5.2%. Sequencing was carried out using peripheral blood. Receptors were obtained from a human donor in a cohort sampled during active COVID-19. Both conserved end residues are part of each CDR3.

V	J	CDR3
TRBV6-6	TRBJ1-6	CASSLESSYNSPLHF
TRBV5-4	TRBJ1-4	CASSWSGEEKLFF
TRBV24-1	TRBJ2-2	CATSDNNRPNTGELFF
TRBV2	TRBJ2-7	CASISGSSYEQYF
TRBV7-2	TRBJ2-7	CASSPSSGGHYEQYF
TRBV10-1	TRBJ2-3	CASGGDYYTDTQYF
TRBV7-2	TRBJ2-2	CARTRPGVDTGELFF
TRBV5-8	TRBJ1-5	CASSLGQGPPDNQPQHF
TRBV2	TRBJ2-2	CASSGGLAETGELFF
TRBV27	TRBJ2-7	CASGLPRVLPTDSSYEQYF
TRBV5-4	TRBJ2-2	CASSLGLATGELFF
TRBV12-3/TRBV12-4	TRBJ1-1	CASTILASQAFF
TRBV5-1	TRBJ1-5	CAGPTGGEQPQHF
TRBV20-1	TRBJ1-6	CSARVFGFNSPLHF
TRBV27	TRBJ2-1	CASSFRGNNEQFF
TRBV18	TRBJ2-7	CASSGQSYEQYF
TRBV9	TRBJ1-1	CASSEDSPRGAFF
TRBV6-4	TRBJ2-3	CASSIAGGGTDTQYF
TRBV5-1	TRBJ2-3	CASSLGTATDTQYF
TRBV7-6	TRBJ2-7	CASSLPGGGASTYEQYF
TRBV6-5	TRBJ1-1	CASSDSANTEAFF
TRBV12-2	TRBJ2-3	CASRFSGCFVARAVIADTQYF
TRBV7-8	TRBJ2-3	CASSLPPDRATDTQYF
TRBV12-3/TRBV12-4	TRBJ2-3	CASSPGGGTQYF
TRBV21-1	TRBJ2-4	CASSKIGGRPYQYF
TRBV7-9	TRBJ1-5	CASSLAGDSHQPQHF
TRBV29-1	TRBJ1-1	CSVSDGAFF
TRBV7-9	TRBJ2-7	CASSARQGSYEQYF
TRBV5-4	TRBJ1-1	CASSWGQGMNTEAFF
TRBV3-1/TRBV3-2	TRBJ1-1	CASSHGIEAFF
TRBV6-1	TRBJ2-2	CASSAPSGGNTGELFF
TRBV6-5	TRBJ1-1	CASRRTGSGGTEAFF
TRBV27	TRBJ1-3	CASSFDRLRGNTIYF
TRBV15	TRBJ1-6	CATSRGTDYNSPLHF
TRBV24-1	TRBJ2-2	CATSEWAGTVGELFF
TRBV12-3/TRBV12-4	TRBJ2-1	CASREGTGGKQFF
TRBV7-8	TRBJ2-5	CASSFLLETQYF
TRBV4-1	TRBJ1-4	CASSLTLGGSNEKLFF
TRBV10-3	TRBJ2-2	CAISRQYTGELFF
TRBV10-2	TRBJ2-2	CASSGLRSGLALYSGELFF
TRBV19	TRBJ2-3	CASSIRTGLTTDTQYF
TRBV15	TRBJ2-5	CATSAGGRETQYF
TRBV4-1	TRBJ1-2	CASSLGGIYGYTF
TRBV5-6	TRBJ2-3	CASSSGLANADTQYF
TRBV23-1	TRBJ1-2	CASSPRRTGVPDGYTF
TRBV5-1	TRBJ2-3	CASSSSGQSSTDTQYF
TRBV24-1	TRBJ2-3	CATSPSYGHTDTQYF
TRBV6-4	TRBJ2-2	CASSDSPGSTGELFF
TRBV9	TRBJ2-1	CASMAGSGGYNEQFF
TRBV5-4	TRBJ2-7	CASSLGGAGLYEQYF
TRBV9	TRBJ1-1	CASSVFPTGEAFF
TRBV19	TRBJ2-1	CASSIGGAGSYNEQFF
TRBV5-5	TRBJ2-2	CASKQLAGRTGELFF
TRBV21-1	TRBJ2-2	CASSKGFLVEANTGELFF
TRBV21-1	TRBJ2-3	CASGPSGYSDTQYF
TRBV3-1/TRBV3-2	TRBJ2-2	CASSQDWRLAGATGELFF
TRBV6-6	TRBJ1-4	CASTLEEKLFF
TRBV6-5	TRBJ2-5	CASSYQGYQETQYF
TRBV12-5	TRBJ2-1	CASGLGMTQGGLGEQFF